A single sample is the source of the 2 T cell receptor beta chains below, sequenced in a study of T cell changes during pregnancy in multiple sclerosis. Measured with immunoSEQ multiplex PCR; TCRdb has only the in-frame clones, and not every one. The sample has approximately 89,000 clones; approximately 93% are singletons. The sequencing here drew on peripheral blood, taken after pregnancy. These receptors came from a female donor in good health, enrolled as a control in a pregnancy study.

The J gene is TRBJ1-4, the V gene TRBV14; 8 bases map to TRBD1. The CDR3 loop spans 17 amino acids. Losses at the gene ends were 4 bases for V and 3 bases for J; bases not matched to a gene: 10. CDR1 and CDR2 from the germline V gene are SGHDN and FVKESK. The CDR3 coding sequence is TGTGCCAGCAGCCCCGGACAGGGCATTCCATCTAATGAAAAACTGTTTTTT. Its protein is CASSPGQGIPSNEKLFF.

The chain has TRBV7-9 and TRBJ2-1; TRBD1 aligns across 7 bases. The V and J ends lost 3 bases and 5 bases, in that order; junction bases with no gene match: 10. There are 16 residues in the CDR3. Germline V gene sequence: CDR1 SEHNR, CDR2 FQNEAQ (reference sequence). The CDR3 DNA reads as TGTGCCAGCAGCTTGGGCCAGACAGGGCCTAACAATGAGCAGTTCTTC. Its protein is CASSLGQTGPNNEQFF.